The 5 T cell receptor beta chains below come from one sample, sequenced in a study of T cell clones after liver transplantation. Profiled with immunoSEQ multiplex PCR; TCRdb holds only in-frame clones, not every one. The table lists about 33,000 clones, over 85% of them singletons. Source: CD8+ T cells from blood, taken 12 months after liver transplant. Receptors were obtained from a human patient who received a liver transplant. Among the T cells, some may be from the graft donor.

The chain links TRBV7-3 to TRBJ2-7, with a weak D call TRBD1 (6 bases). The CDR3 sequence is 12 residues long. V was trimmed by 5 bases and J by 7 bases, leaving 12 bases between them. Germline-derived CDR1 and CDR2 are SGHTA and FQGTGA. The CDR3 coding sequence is TGTGCCAGCAGCCCGGACAGCATTGAGCAGTACTTC. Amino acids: CASSPDSIEQYF.

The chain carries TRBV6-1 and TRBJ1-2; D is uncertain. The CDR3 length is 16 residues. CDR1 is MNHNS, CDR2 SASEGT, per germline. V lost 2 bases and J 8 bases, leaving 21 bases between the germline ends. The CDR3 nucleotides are TGTGCCAGCAGTGAACAGGTCGCTCACAAACTAGGGGGCTACACCTTC. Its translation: CASSEQVAHKLGGYTF.

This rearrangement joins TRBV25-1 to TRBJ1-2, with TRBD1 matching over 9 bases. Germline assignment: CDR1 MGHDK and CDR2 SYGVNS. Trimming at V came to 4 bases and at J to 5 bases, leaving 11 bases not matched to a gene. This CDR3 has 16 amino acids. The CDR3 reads CASSVTGGAVLYGYTF. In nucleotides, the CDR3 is TGTGCCAGCAGTGTCACAGGGGGCGCGGTGTTATATGGCTACACCTTC.

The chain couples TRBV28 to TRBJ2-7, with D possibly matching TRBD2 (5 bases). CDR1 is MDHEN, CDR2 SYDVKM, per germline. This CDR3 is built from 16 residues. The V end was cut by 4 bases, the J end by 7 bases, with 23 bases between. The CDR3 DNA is TGTGCCAGCAGTTCCCGGGAAGCCGGCATTTTCCTGGAGCAGTACTTC. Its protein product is CASSSREAGIFLEQYF.

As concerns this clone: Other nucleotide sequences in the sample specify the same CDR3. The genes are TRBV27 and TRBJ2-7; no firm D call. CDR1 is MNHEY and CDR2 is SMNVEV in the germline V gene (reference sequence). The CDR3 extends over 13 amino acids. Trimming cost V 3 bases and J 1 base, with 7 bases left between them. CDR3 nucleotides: TGTGCCAGCAGTTTTTACTCATCCTACGAGCAGTACTTC. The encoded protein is CASSFYSSYEQYF.